This record concerns one T cell receptor (beta chain) sequence. The clone's antigen remains unknown. The sample holds no much larger clone one base away, and base qualities are not on file. The data belong to a study of immune cell composition in non-small cell lung cancer (dated by TCRdb to between 2016 and 2019). Concerning the study at large: Histologic subtype, mainly lung adenocarcinoma or squamous cell carcinoma, was assigned on the basis of H&E together with p63, CK5, Napsin A and TTF-1 immunohistochemistry. TCR-beta sequencing (Adaptive Biotechnologies) was performed on roughly 35 paired NSCLC tumour and non-adjacent lung specimens plus 26 tumour-only specimens. Supplementary cohort #1, around nine lung adenocarcinoma cases, had paired tumour/lung TCR-beta sequencing and TIL populations generated to assess tumour reactivity. Four tumour specimens with TCR-beta data were rare histological subtypes and were excluded from the subtype comparisons.

A two-step multiplex PCR amplified TCR-beta CDR3 regions from genomic DNA, and the second step of the PCR added Illumina-compatible adaptors. TCR-beta immunosequencing was carried out on an Illumina platform through the commercial immunoSEQ service. Processing in the source paper ran as follows. Repertoires were summarised as Top 10 Clones, the percentage of T-cell templates from the ten most frequent sequences, and productive clonality. Productive clonality had a range of 0 to 1, where 1 means a monoclonal population. Tumour-associated clones were defined as sequences comprising at least 0.1% of tumour T-cell templates but absent from matched non-adjacent lung, identified via log10 scatter plots. Student's t-tests were used for two-group comparisons, ANOVA for comparisons across stages, and linear regression for relationships, with analyses done in GraphPad Prism7 and R. TCRdb holds this immuneACCESS table with in-frame rearrangements only. Some clones are missing; in checked studies, unresolved V genes explain under half, and the rest has no known cause. V and J calls and clone size are given by that table; D and trimming were obtained from the DNA. The sample table lists about 1,900 clones, less than 85% of them with a count of one. The top ten clonotypes cover 7.5% to 10% of the sample.

Overall study results and their limits: The reactivity cohort was only about ten cases, and tumour-reactive clones were not shown to share sequences with the dominant in vivo tumour-associated clones. Nearly half of NSCLC cases had tumour-associated clones >0.5%, found in around a third of adenocarcinomas compared with more than 65% of squamous carcinomas. In ten to eleven adenocarcinoma cases, a strong correlation was found between maximal tumour-associated clone frequency and TIL tumour reactivity, whereas no such correlation was found between overall clonality and TIL tumour reactivity. Smoking pack-years did not significantly correlate with tumour TCR-beta clonality. Significantly higher Top 10 clone scores and productive clonality were observed in lung squamous cell carcinoma than in lung adenocarcinoma tumours.

V lost 7 bases and J lost 1 base, and the count of bases not matched to a germline gene is 12. CDR3 length: 17 amino acids, cysteine to phenylalanine. Kept here is only the CDR3 DNA, which spans 51 bases and is read in frame from base 1. From a lookup of the germline V gene, CDR1 and CDR2 are SGHTA and FQGNSA. Genomic DNA was isolated with the QIAamp DNA kit from frozen aliquots of single-cell suspensions that had not been sorted. The tumour samples consisted of non-small cell lung cancer tissue that had been surgically resected. Tissues were received within 2 hours of resection and were immediately processed into single-cell suspensions. Tissue was mechanically dissociated and enzymatically digested with DNase I, collagenase I and hyaluronidase for roughly 32 minutes at 37 °C, then filtered and RBC-lysed.

The sequenced sample was lung tumor tissue. This sequence was found in a human donor with non-small cell lung cancer. The sequence joins TRBV7-2 to TRBJ2-3; 9 middle bases align to TRBD2. For the CDR3, the sequence is CASNLLSGRGGTDTQYF. The DNA reads TGTGCCAGCAACCTTCTTAGCGGGAGAGGGGGCACAGATACGCAGTATTTT.